This T cell receptor (beta chain) derives from a study of beta chain features in type 1 diabetes. Broader study findings: PCR might show a preference for shorter templates, equally across patients and controls. In every one of the four CD4+ subsets, TCRB CDR3s were moderately but significantly shorter in Type 1 diabetes patients.

Stem cell-like memory, regulatory, central memory and naive CD4+ cells were sorted via CD45RO/CCR7/CD25/CD127/CD95/CD27. Purities in excess of 95% were seen in all sorted populations. What was sequenced were expressed TCRB transcripts, since all of the isolated RNA had been reverse transcribed. Sequencing was performed with immunoSEQ multiplex PCR; in TCRdb, only in-frame clones are kept and a portion is missing. The table lists hundreds of thousands of clones, around 15% of them singletons, with around 0.1% in the top ten. In its sample, this clone was seen a few times. No antigen is known for it. The CDR3 runs 15 residues. The germline CDR1 and CDR2 sequences are KGHSH and LQKENI. V lost 3 bases and J lost 8; bases outside the gene matches: 7.

The sequenced sample was naive CD4+ T cells from blood. This clonotype originated in a man aged 18-30 years in good health. The chain is built from TRBV18 and TRBJ1-4, with 9 bases lining up with TRBD1. The CDR3 loop reads CASSPSGTGKEKLFF. The CDR3 DNA reads TGTGCCAGCTCACCCTCCGGGACAGGGAAGGAAAAACTGTTTTTT.